The T cell receptor beta chain under discussion was sequenced for a study of shared clonotypes between healthy human individuals. The V and J ends lost 1 base and 1 base respectively, with 7 bases between them. The CDR3 totals 14 residues. Germline CDR1 is MGHDK and CDR2 is SYGVNS. This clone appeared once. Deep-level running was used for the assay. Some clones are missing from TCRdb's copy, which holds only in-frame ones; the method was immunoSEQ multiplex PCR. The table has around 1,900,000 clones, just under 95% seen once; the top ten hold over 1.5%. Terminally differentiated effector memory CD45RA+ cells were left out of the naive CD8 fraction, which was CD45RO-negative and positively selected for CCR7.

The receptor was derived from a young man in good health. Some clones in this sample may be carry-over from other donors' samples. This chain joins TRBV25-1 and TRBJ1-1; D is undetermined. Sample: naive CD8+ T cells from PBMCs. CDR3 nucleotides: TGTGCCAGCAGTGAATCAGTAAGGAACACTGAAGCTTTCTTT. Translated: CASSESVRNTEAFF.